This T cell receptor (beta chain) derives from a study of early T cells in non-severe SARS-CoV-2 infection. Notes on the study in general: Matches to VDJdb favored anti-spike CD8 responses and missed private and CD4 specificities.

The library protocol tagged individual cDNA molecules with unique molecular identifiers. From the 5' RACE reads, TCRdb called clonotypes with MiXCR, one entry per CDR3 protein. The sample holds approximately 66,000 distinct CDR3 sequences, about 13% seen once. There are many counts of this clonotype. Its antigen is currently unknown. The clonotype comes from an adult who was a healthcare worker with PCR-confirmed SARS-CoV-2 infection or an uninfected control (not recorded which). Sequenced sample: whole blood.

CDR3 amino acids: CASDPAGGPEQFF. The CDR3 DNA sequence: TGTGCCAGCGACCCAGCGGGGGGGCCCGAGCAGTTCTTC. This chain links TRBV12-3 or TRBV12-4 with TRBJ2-1; TRBD2 aligns across 10 bases. V was clipped by 8 bases and J by 10 bases; unmatched bases: 8. CDR3 length: 13 amino acids.